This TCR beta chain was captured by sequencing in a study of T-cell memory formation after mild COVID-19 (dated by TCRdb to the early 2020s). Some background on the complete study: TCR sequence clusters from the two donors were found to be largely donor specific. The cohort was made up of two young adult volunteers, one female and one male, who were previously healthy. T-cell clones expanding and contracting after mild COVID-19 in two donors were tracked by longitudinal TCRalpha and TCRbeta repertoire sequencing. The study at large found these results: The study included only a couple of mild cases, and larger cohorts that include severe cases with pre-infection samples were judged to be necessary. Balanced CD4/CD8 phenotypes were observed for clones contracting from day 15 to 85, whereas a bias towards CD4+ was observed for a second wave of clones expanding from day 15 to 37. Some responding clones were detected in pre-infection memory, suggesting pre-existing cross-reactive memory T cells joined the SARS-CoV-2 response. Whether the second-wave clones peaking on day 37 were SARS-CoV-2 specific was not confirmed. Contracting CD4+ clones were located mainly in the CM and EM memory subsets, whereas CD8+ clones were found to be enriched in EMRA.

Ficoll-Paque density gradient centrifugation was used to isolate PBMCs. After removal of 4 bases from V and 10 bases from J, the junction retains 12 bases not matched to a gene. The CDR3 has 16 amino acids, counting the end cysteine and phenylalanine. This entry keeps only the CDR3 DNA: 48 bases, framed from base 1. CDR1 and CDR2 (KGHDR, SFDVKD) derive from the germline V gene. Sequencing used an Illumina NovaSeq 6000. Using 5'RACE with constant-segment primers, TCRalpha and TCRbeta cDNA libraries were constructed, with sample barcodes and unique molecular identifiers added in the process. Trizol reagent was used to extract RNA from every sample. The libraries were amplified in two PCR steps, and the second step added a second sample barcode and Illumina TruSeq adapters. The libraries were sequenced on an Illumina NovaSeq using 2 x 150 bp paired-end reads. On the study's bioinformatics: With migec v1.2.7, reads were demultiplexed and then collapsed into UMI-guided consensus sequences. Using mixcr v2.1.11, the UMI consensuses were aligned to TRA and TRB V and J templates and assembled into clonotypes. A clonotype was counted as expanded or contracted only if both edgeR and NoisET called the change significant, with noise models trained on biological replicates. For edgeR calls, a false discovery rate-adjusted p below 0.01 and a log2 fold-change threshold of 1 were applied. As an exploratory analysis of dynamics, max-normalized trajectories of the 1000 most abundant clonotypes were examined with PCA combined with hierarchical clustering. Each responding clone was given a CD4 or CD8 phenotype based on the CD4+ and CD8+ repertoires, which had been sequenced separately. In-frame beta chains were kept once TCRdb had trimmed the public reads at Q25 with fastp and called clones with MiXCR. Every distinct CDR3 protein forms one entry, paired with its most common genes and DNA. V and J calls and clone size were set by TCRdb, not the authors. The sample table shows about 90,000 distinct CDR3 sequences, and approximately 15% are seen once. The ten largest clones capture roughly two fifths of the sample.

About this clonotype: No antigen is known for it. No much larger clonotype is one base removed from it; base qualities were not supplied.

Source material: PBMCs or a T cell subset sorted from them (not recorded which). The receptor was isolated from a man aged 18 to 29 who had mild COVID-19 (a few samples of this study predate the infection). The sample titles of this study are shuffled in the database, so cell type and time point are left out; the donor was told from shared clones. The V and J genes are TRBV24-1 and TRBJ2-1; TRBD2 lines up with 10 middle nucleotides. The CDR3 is CATSEASGGLAVEQFF. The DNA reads TGTGCCACCAGTGAAGCTAGCGGGGGCTTGGCCGTAGAGCAGTTCTTC.